These 19 T cell receptor beta chains share one sample of origin, sequenced in a study of response to subunit inactivated influenza vaccine. MiXCR, run by TCRdb on the RT-PCR reads, gives a single entry per CDR3 protein. The top ten hold about 12% of the sample, which has a few hundred thousand distinct CDR3 sequences, 6% to 9% seen once. The starting material was PBMCs from blood, obtained less than 30 months after vaccination. These receptor sequences come from a man between 50 and 69 years old who received an inactivated influenza vaccine.

This clonotype was observed a handful of times. J is TRBJ1-1 and V is TRBV20-1, with D perhaps TRBD1 (5 bases). The length of the CDR3 is 13 residues. Trimming stripped 3 bases from V and 8 bases from J, with 16 bases between. Germline V gene sequence: CDR1 DFQATT, CDR2 SNEGSKA (reference sequence). The CDR3 region has the DNA TGCAGTGCTAGTGGTTGGCAGGGTGAGGAAGCTTTCTTT. Encoded protein: CSASGWQGEEAFF.

This clonotype was found many times. In DNA form, the CDR3 reads TGTGCCACCAGCGAGACGGCGTACACAGATACGCAGTATTTT. The encoded protein is CATSETAYTDTQYF. The J gene is TRBJ2-3, the V gene TRBV15; D is unclear. V lost 5 bases to trimming and J lost 2 bases, with 11 bases between them. The germline V gene encodes CDR1 LNHNV and CDR2 YYDKDF (reference sequence). The CDR3 loop spans 14 amino acids.

This clonotype was seen many times. V and J are TRBV12-3 or TRBV12-4 and TRBJ1-1; D not resolved. V shed 5 bases and J shed 1 base, with 14 bases lying between them. This CDR3 spans 15 amino acids. CDR3: CASSTRTGPNTEAFF. The CDR3 nucleotides read TGTGCCAGCAGTACTCGGACCGGACCGAACACTGAAGCTTTCTTT.

This clonotype has only a few counts. The J gene is TRBJ2-3, the V gene TRBV6-2 or TRBV6-3, with TRBD2 matching over 7 bases. Trimming removed 4 bases from V and 6 bases from J; junction bases left unmatched: 16. Per the germline V gene, CDR1 is MNHEY and CDR2 is SVGEGT. The CDR3 covers 17 residues. The CDR3 reads CASSSEIHAGARDTQYF. The CDR3 nucleotides read TGTGCCAGCAGTTCCGAAATTCATGCGGGAGCTCGGGATACGCAGTATTTT.

Only a few counts were recorded for this clonotype. The chain uses TRBV5-6 and TRBJ2-5, with a weak D call TRBD2 (6 bases). The CDR3 spans 14 residues. Germline V gene sequence: CDR1 SGHDT, CDR2 YYEEEE. The V end lost 3 bases, the J end lost 1 base, and 10 bases lay between the germline ends. In nucleotides, the CDR3 is TGTGCCAGCAGCTGGGGGGAGCCCCAAGAGACCCAGTACTTC. This codes for CASSWGEPQETQYF.

The chain combines TRBV4-3 with TRBJ2-3; the D is unclear. The V gene's germline CDR1 is LGHNA and CDR2 YSLEER. Trimming stripped 4 bases from V and 2 bases from J, with 10 bases between. The CDR3 is 14 residues long. The CDR3 loop reads CASSLTDLTDTQYF. The CDR3 nucleotides read TGCGCCAGCAGCCTCACGGACCTCACAGATACGCAGTATTTT.

The chain couples TRBV28 to TRBJ1-5; TRBD1 might be the D (5 bases). Germline lookup yields CDR1 MDHEN and CDR2 SYDVKM. Trimming removed 6 bases at V and 0 bases at J, with 21 bases between. The CDR3 consists of 18 residues. As DNA, the CDR3 is TGTGCCAGCAGGCCAGGGTCCGCATGGGGCTATAGCAATCAGCCCCAGCATTTT. It encodes CASRPGSAWGYSNQPQHF.

This clonotype showed up many times. V is TRBV5-6 and J is TRBJ1-2; D is perhaps TRBD1 (6 bases). The CDR3 has 15 residues. Trimming stripped 0 bases from V and 8 bases from J, with 17 bases between. Germline CDR1 is SGHDT and CDR2 is YYEEEE. This chain's CDR3 is CASSLGMGTSGGYTF. Here the CDR3 DNA reads TGTGCCAGCAGCTTGGGGATGGGGACATCAGGCGGCTACACCTTC.

V is TRBV5-6 and J is TRBJ2-5, with D tentatively TRBD1 (5 bases). The CDR3 sequence is 16 residues long. Germline-derived CDR1 and CDR2 are SGHDT and YYEEEE. The germline V and J ends were trimmed by 4 bases and 1 base, with 17 bases remaining between them. The CDR3 DNA follows: TGTGCCAGCAGCCCCGTGGACACGGGCTCCCAAGAGACCCAGTACTTC. It encodes CASSPVDTGSQETQYF.

This clonotype came up many times. This chain uses TRBV6-2 or TRBV6-3 with TRBJ2-2; D may be TRBD1 or TRBD2 (5 bases each). Germline CDR1 and CDR2: MNHEY and SVGEGT. Trimming left V 2 bases short and J 9 bases short, with 28 bases between. This CDR3 contains 19 residues. The CDR3 DNA sequence: TGTGCCAGCAGTTACCCCAGGTCAGGAATTGTTCCGGGACCGCGGGAGCTGTTTTTT. Residues: CASSYPRSGIVPGPRELFF.

In this sample, this clonotype turned up many times. The chain is built from TRBV5-1 and TRBJ1-1; D gene unclear. Trimming shortened V by 0 bases and J by 3 bases, and 15 bases separated the two germline ends. Germline V gives CDR1 SGHRS, CDR2 YFSETQ. The CDR3 sequence is 16 residues long. The CDR3 nucleotides are TGCGCCAGCAGCTTGGCCAGCTCCGGAACACACACTGAAGCTTTCTTT. Its protein is CASSLASSGTHTEAFF.

This clonotype was picked up a small number of times. V usage is TRBV6-6 and J usage is TRBJ2-7; D assignment may be TRBD1 or TRBD2 (5 bases each). Germline V lookup: CDR1 MNHNY, CDR2 SVGAGI (reference sequence). Trimming stripped 9 bases from V and 0 bases from J, with 12 bases between. The CDR3 loop spans 13 amino acids. CDR3: CASQRGRSYEQYF. DNA for the CDR3: TGTGCCAGTCAGAGGGGTCGCTCCTACGAGCAGTACTTC.

There are a few counts of this clonotype. This chain links TRBV20-1 with TRBJ2-3; D not certain. Trimming removed 6 bases at V and 2 bases at J, with 9 bases between. Germline CDR1 and CDR2: DFQATT and SNEGSKA (reference sequence). This CDR3 is 12 amino acids long. CDR3 sequence: CSASINTDTQYF. The CDR3 bases are TGCAGTGCGAGTATTAACACAGATACGCAGTATTTT.

Ten or more counts support this clonotype. The chain links TRBV28 to TRBJ1-1; D is uncertain. The CDR3 sequence is 13 residues long. CDR1 and CDR2 from the germline V gene are MDHEN and SYDVKM. Trimming removed 8 bases at V and 0 bases at J, with 10 bases between. The CDR3 reads CASGTVLNTEAFF. For the CDR3, the DNA is TGTGCCAGCGGTACAGTTTTGAACACTGAAGCTTTCTTT.

For the CDR3, the DNA is TGTGCCAGCAGCCCGTGGACAGGACAGATGACCCAGTACTTC. Its translation is CASSPWTGQMTQYF. The chain employs TRBV5-8 and TRBJ2-5; 7 nucleotides line up with TRBD1. The CDR3 has 14 amino acids. Germline lookup yields CDR1 SGHTS and CDR2 YDEGEE. The junction had 10 bases not matched to a gene; V was cut back by 4 bases and J by 7 bases. The full variable domain, its missing parts supplied by reference TRBV5-8 and TRBJ2-5, is EAGVTQSPTHLIKTRGQQATLRCSPISGHTSVYWYQQALGLGLQFLLWYDEGEERNRGNFPPRFSGRQFPNYSSELNVNALELEDSALYLCASSPWTGQMTQYFGPGTRLLVL.

The V and J genes are TRBV6-1 and TRBJ1-3, with D hard to call. This CDR3 has 14 amino acids. Trimming removed 5 bases from V and 0 bases from J, with 8 bases in between. Germline CDR1 reads MNHNS; CDR2 reads SASEGT. For the CDR3, the DNA is TGTGCCAGCAGTACGGCGGGCTCTGGAAACACCATATATTTT. It encodes CASSTAGSGNTIYF.

The sample holds many counts of this clonotype. The V call is TRBV10-3, the J call TRBJ2-3; 9 bases map to TRBD2. Germline V lookup: CDR1 ENHRY, CDR2 SYGVKD. There are 15 residues in the CDR3. J lost 1 base, V lost 4 bases, and 3 bases had no gene match. This chain's CDR3 is CAISARGGGTDTQYF. DNA for the CDR3: TGTGCCATCAGTGCGCGCGGGGGGGGCACAGATACGCAGTATTTT.

The rearrangement joins TRBV10-3 to TRBJ1-1; no clear D gene. The germline gives CDR1 ENHRY, CDR2 SYGVKD. This CDR3 region has 11 residues. V was pared by 3 bases and J by 7 bases, with 6 bases between. The CDR3 here is CAISDNYEAFF. In DNA form, the CDR3 reads TGTGCCATCAGTGACAACTATGAAGCTTTCTTT.

This chain connects TRBV4-2 to TRBJ2-1; TRBD2 might be the D (6 bases). Germline V gene data show CDR1 as LGHNA and CDR2 as YNFKEQ. The CDR3 consists of 12 residues. The V end lost 3 bases, the J end lost 10 bases, and 10 bases lay between the germline ends. For the CDR3, the DNA is TGTGCCAGCAGCCACGATCTAGCGGAGCAGTTCTTC. Its translation is CASSHDLAEQFF.